The next 21 T cell receptor beta chains were all read from a single sample in a study of T cell responses to AZD1222 COVID-19 vaccine. Sequencing used immunoSEQ multiplex PCR; TCRdb keeps in-frame clones, though not all of them. The sample has 96,000 or so clones, 89% seen once; the top ten hold 1.6%. Sequencing used peripheral blood, obtained on day 0 of AZD1222 vaccination. These receptor sequences come from an adult in good health.

V and J are TRBV6-5 and TRBJ1-6; D is uncertain. V was trimmed by 2 bases and J by 7 bases, leaving 15 bases between them. This CDR3 has 16 residues. Germline V lookup: CDR1 MNHEY, CDR2 SVGAGI. CDR3 DNA: TGTGCCAGCAGTTACGCCACCGCACCTACGAATTCACCCCTCCACTTT. It yields the protein CASSYATAPTNSPLHF.

This sequence joins TRBV18 and TRBJ2-1; D may be TRBD1 or TRBD2 (5 bases each). The V end lost 3 bases, the J end lost 5 bases, and 17 bases lay between the germline ends. The germline V gene has CDR1 KGHSH and CDR2 LQKENI. The CDR3 is made up of 16 amino acids. The CDR3 loop is CASSPNSGTTNNEQFF. The CDR3 region has the DNA TGTGCCAGCTCACCTAACTCCGGGACCACAAACAATGAGCAGTTCTTC.

The chain carries TRBV5-1 and TRBJ2-7; no clear D. Per the germline V gene, CDR1 is SGHRS and CDR2 is YFSETQ. V lost 0 bases to trimming and J lost 4 bases, with 11 bases between them. This CDR3 spans 14 amino acids. Written as DNA, the CDR3 is TGCGCCAGCAGCTTGGCGGGTTCGGGTTACGAGCAGTACTTC. It yields the protein CASSLAGSGYEQYF.

This clone was picked up a small number of times. The V and J genes are TRBV7-2 and TRBJ2-7; D is possibly TRBD1 or TRBD2 (6 bases each). The V end lost 1 base, the J end lost 5 bases, and 9 bases lay between the germline ends. This CDR3 is built from 13 residues. Germline loops: CDR1 SGHTA, CDR2 FQGNSA. The CDR3 sequence is CASSLVGGNEQYF. The CDR3 DNA sequence: TGTGCCAGCAGCTTAGTGGGGGGCAACGAGCAGTACTTC.

This chain uses TRBV19 with TRBJ1-3; TRBD1 matches 7 bases. V lost 4 bases, J lost 0 bases, and 3 bases stayed unmatched. The CDR3 has 15 amino acids. Germline lookup yields CDR1 LNHDA and CDR2 SQIVND (reference sequence). The CDR3 DNA is TGTGCCAGTAGTACGGACAGGTACTCTGGAAACACCATATATTTT. It translates to CASSTDRYSGNTIYF.

Here the CDR3 reads CASSRNRGAYNEQFF. The CDR3 DNA sequence: TGCGCCAGCAGCCGGAATAGGGGCGCCTACAATGAGCAGTTCTTC. The chain couples TRBV4-3 to TRBJ2-1; D perhaps matches TRBD1 (5 bases). The CDR3 has 15 amino acids. V lost 4 bases and J 2 bases, leaving 12 bases between the germline ends. The V gene's germline CDR1 is LGHNA and CDR2 YSLEER.

This clone has only a few counts. V and J are TRBV5-4 and TRBJ2-7; perhaps TRBD2 as D (5 bases). Germline loops: CDR1 SGHNT, CDR2 YYREEE (reference sequence). Deletions cut 0 bases from V and 0 bases from J, with 7 bases between. This CDR3 has 14 residues. The CDR3 sequence is CASSLDAGSYEQYF. CDR3 DNA: TGTGCCAGCAGCTTGGATGCGGGCTCCTACGAGCAGTACTTC.

The chain employs TRBV19 and TRBJ2-4; 9 positions match TRBD1. The CDR3 is 15 amino acids. The junction had 12 bases not matched to a gene; V was cut back by 9 bases and J by 6 bases. The germline V gene encodes CDR1 LNHDA and CDR2 SQIVND (reference sequence). The chain's CDR3 is CASSFGTGSPNIQYF. CDR3 sequence (DNA): TGTGCCAGCTCCTTCGGGACAGGGTCCCCAAACATTCAGTACTTC.

V usage is TRBV18 and J usage is TRBJ2-2; 9 positions match TRBD1. The V segment lost 3 bases and the J segment 5 bases; nucleotides outside the gene matches: 4. This CDR3 is built from 15 residues. Germline-derived CDR1 and CDR2 are KGHSH and LQKENI. CDR3 region: CASSPTGGRTGELFF. The CDR3 DNA reads TGTGCCAGCTCACCGACAGGGGGTCGTACCGGGGAGCTGTTTTTT.

V usage is TRBV10-3 and J usage is TRBJ1-3, with unresolved D. Deletions cut 0 bases from V and 0 bases from J, with 9 bases between. Germline V CDR1 and CDR2: ENHRY, SYGVKD. This CDR3 is 16 amino acids long. CDR3 in amino acids: CAISESLVASGNTIYF. In DNA, the CDR3 is TGTGCCATCAGTGAGTCCTTAGTGGCCTCTGGAAACACCATATATTTT.

The CDR3 region is CASSLGSGNTIYF. In DNA, the CDR3 is TGTGCCAGCAGCTTAGGGTCAGGAAACACCATATATTTT. This chain links TRBV7-3 with TRBJ1-3; no firm D call. The CDR3 extends over 13 amino acids. The ends were cut back, 2 bases at V and 4 bases at J, with 6 bases in the middle. Germline assignment: CDR1 SGHTA and CDR2 FQGTGA. Drawing the rest from reference TRBV7-3 and TRBJ1-3, the complete variable domain is GAGVSQTPSNKVTEKGKYVELRCDPISGHTALYWYRQSLGQGPEFLIYFQGTGAADDSGLPNDRFFAVRPEGSVSTLKIQRTERGDSAVYLCASSLGSGNTIYFGEGSWLTVV.

J is TRBJ1-6 and V is TRBV18; a possible D gene is TRBD1 (5 bases). With 3 bases removed from V and 7 bases from J, the gap between germline ends came to 10 bases. The CDR3 loop spans 14 amino acids. Germline V gene data show CDR1 as KGHSH and CDR2 as LQKENI. CDR3 protein: CASSPGAGNSPLHF. CDR3 in DNA: TGTGCCAGCTCACCTGGGGCGGGAAATTCACCCCTCCACTTT.

V usage is TRBV7-8 and J usage is TRBJ1-1, with 8 positions matching TRBD1. There are 13 residues in the CDR3. Germline CDR1 and CDR2: SGHVS and FQNEAQ. Germline trimming cut 7 bases from V and 1 base from J; bases unmatched to any gene: 2. The chain's CDR3 is CASIGQGNTEAFF. CDR3 coding DNA: TGTGCCAGCATCGGACAGGGGAACACTGAAGCTTTCTTT. Full variable domain (outside the CDR3, taken from reference TRBV7-8 and TRBJ1-1): GAGVSQSPRYKVAKRGQDVALRCDPISGHVSLFWYQQALGQGPEFLTYFQNEAQLDKSGLPSDRFFAERPEGSVSTLKIQRTQQEDSAVYLCASIGQGNTEAFFGQGTRLTVV.

This chain links TRBV5-1 with TRBJ2-2, with D possibly matching TRBD1 (6 bases). From germline, CDR1 is SGHRS and CDR2 YFSETQ. The V gene lost 0 bases and the J gene lost 0 bases, with 6 bases spanning the gap. The CDR3 is 15 residues long. Here the CDR3 DNA reads TGCGCCAGCAGCTTGGACAGGGCGAACACCGGGGAGCTGTTTTTT. Translating it yields CASSLDRANTGELFF.

This chain uses TRBV2 with TRBJ1-1; a possible D gene is TRBD1 (5 bases). The CDR3 runs 14 residues. The V and J ends lost 6 bases and 5 bases respectively, with 16 bases between them. Germline assignment: CDR1 SNHLY and CDR2 FYNNEI. In DNA form, the CDR3 reads TGTGCCAGCAGAAATGACAGAGATTGGACTGAAGCTTTCTTT. This encodes CASRNDRDWTEAFF.

This sequence joins TRBV19 and TRBJ1-1; no firm D call. The germline V and J ends were trimmed by 3 bases and 4 bases, with 9 bases remaining between them. This CDR3 has 13 amino acids. The germline gives CDR1 LNHDA, CDR2 SQIVND (reference sequence). As DNA, the CDR3 is TGTGCCAGTAGTATTAACAGCGGCACTGAAGCTTTCTTT. Its protein is CASSINSGTEAFF.

V and J are TRBV16 and TRBJ1-5; D is unclear. Germline V gene lookup returns CDR1 KGHSY and CDR2 FQNENV. This CDR3 is built from 15 residues. V was clipped by 0 bases and J by 1 base, with 7 bases between them. CDR3 loop: CASSQSGLSNQPQHF. CDR3 sequence (DNA): TGTGCCAGCAGCCAATCCGGGCTGAGCAATCAGCCCCAGCATTTT.

The chain carries TRBV5-1 and TRBJ1-4, with D possibly matching TRBD1 (6 bases). CDR1 and CDR2 from the germline V gene are SGHRS and YFSETQ. The germline V and J ends were trimmed by 0 bases and 8 bases, with 17 bases remaining between them. The CDR3 consists of 16 residues. CDR3 amino acids: CASSLEAGATGEKLFF. The CDR3 bases are TGCGCCAGCAGCTTGGAAGCGGGAGCAACAGGGGAAAAACTGTTTTTT.

The table lists this clone with a count of one. V gene TRBV5-1 combines with J gene TRBJ2-7; TRBD2 agrees at 7 bases. V shed 0 bases, J shed 2 bases, and the junction held 5 bases outside the gene matches. In germline, CDR1 is SGHRS, CDR2 YFSETQ. CDR3 length equals 15 residues. CDR3 nucleotides: TGCGCCAGCAGCTTGGGGGCAACTAGCGCCTACGAGCAGTACTTC. Amino acids: CASSLGATSAYEQYF.

This clone came up once. The chain combines TRBV10-3 with TRBJ1-5, with D perhaps matching TRBD1 (5 bases). V was clipped by 2 bases and J by 2 bases, with 7 bases between them. This CDR3 is built from 14 residues. Germline CDR1 and CDR2: ENHRY and SYGVKD. CDR3 DNA sequence: TGTGCCATCAGTGAGAGGGGAGGCAATCAGCCCCAGCATTTT. The encoded protein is CAISERGGNQPQHF.

This clone has only a few counts. V and J are TRBV28 and TRBJ1-5; D gene uncertain. From germline, CDR1 is MDHEN and CDR2 SYDVKM. The CDR3 length is 13 residues. Trimming left V 6 bases short and J 4 bases short, with 10 bases between. As DNA, the CDR3 is TGTGCCAGCAGACGGACCCAGAATCAGCCCCAGCATTTT. This codes for CASRRTQNQPQHF.